This T cell receptor beta chain emerged from a study of OX40 agonist ivuxolimab in advanced cancers. Study at large: The patients received agonistic anti-OX40 (CD134) antibody ivuxolimab.

Patients with a history of autoimmune disease or on systemic immunosuppression were excluded. This clone is a singleton in its sample. The antigen remains undetermined. This CDR3 has 15 amino acids. The V gene's germline CDR1 is LNHDA and CDR2 SQIVND (reference sequence). V was pared by 5 bases and J by 3 bases, with 13 bases between. Study conclusions and caveats: Undetermined was the antigen specificity of the expanded peripheral T cells.

Sequencing was performed with immunoSEQ multiplex PCR; in TCRdb, only in-frame clones are kept and a portion is missing. In the table there are 40,000 to 65,000 clones, about 88% of which are singletons. This TCR came from an adult with an advanced solid tumor such as melanoma, head and neck, liver or kidney cancer. The sample was CD4+ or CD8+ T cells sorted from blood, taken in a trial of the OX40 agonist ivuxolimab. V and J are TRBV19 and TRBJ1-4; the D gene is possibly TRBD1 (6 bases). CDR3 sequence reads: CASSPQGSANEKLFF. As DNA, the CDR3 is TGTGCCAGTAGTCCTCAGGGGAGCGCTAATGAAAAACTGTTTTTT.